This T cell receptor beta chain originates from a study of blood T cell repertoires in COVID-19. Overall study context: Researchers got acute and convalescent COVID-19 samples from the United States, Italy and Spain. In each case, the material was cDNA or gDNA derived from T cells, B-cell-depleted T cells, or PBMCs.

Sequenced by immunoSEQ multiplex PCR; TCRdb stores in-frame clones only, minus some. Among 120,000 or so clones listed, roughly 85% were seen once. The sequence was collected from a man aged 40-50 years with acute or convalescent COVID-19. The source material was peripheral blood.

This CDR3 reads CAWRVEQGADSPLHF. As DNA, the CDR3 is TGTGCCTGGAGGGTAGAACAGGGGGCAGATTCACCCCTCCACTTT. The chain couples TRBV30 to TRBJ1-6; 9 bases align to TRBD1. Trimming removed 3 bases from V and 8 bases from J; junction bases left unmatched: 8. This CDR3 spans 15 amino acids. From germline, CDR1 is GTSNPN and CDR2 SVGIG (reference sequence).